This T cell receptor (beta chain) was retrieved from a study of cytomegalovirus exposure and HLA in healthy donors. Study findings and constraints: Prior analysis indicated that the majority of TCR beta V segments exhibited productivity approximately 87% or approximately 30% of the time. The study assumed roughly uniform donor sequencing depth for presence/absence analyses.

In the PCR, 60 Vbeta and 13 Jbeta primers were used. Repertoires were generated with immunoSEQ multiplex PCR, while TCRdb's copy carries only in-frame clones and drops some. The table includes approximately 240,000 clones, 82% detected once. On this clone itself: The antigen remains unidentified. A read error may produce the germline difference seen at one junction end.

From germline, CDR1 is SEHNR and CDR2 FQNEAQ (reference sequence). The CDR3 consists of 13 residues. The chain links TRBV7-9 to TRBJ1-2, with no clear D. The sequenced sample consisted of PBMCs. This clonotype was obtained from a woman in her 40s in good health and CMV-seropositive. The CDR3 loop is CSSSLIGGHGYTF. The CDR3 nucleotides read TGTTCCAGCAGCTTAATCGGAGGGCATGGCTACACCTTC.